This entry concerns a single TCR beta chain. The target antigen is unknown. This sample was taken from a study of naive CD8 T cells in extremely preterm neonates. General observations from the study: Compared with older groups, preterm CDR3s were shorter, with fewer N additions and less trimming. Limitations included small sample size and variable preterm productive templates. Preterm neonates shared more CDR3 nucleotide sequences (roughly 2.7%) than older groups.

TCRdb keeps only in-frame clones here, not all; method: immunoSEQ multiplex PCR. This sample has around 23,000 clones; around 88% occur once, and the top ten carry 0.7% to 1%. V shed 1 base, J shed 2 bases, and the junction held 0 bases outside the gene matches. The CDR3 is made up of 15 amino acids. Germline V gene lookup returns CDR1 LGHNA and CDR2 YNFKEQ. Preterm samples came from extremely preterm deliveries at roughly 22-29 weeks. Pregnancies with fetal demise were excluded. Sorted cells: live naive CD8+ T cells, CD45RA+CCR7+, Annexin V-negative. This clonotype was obtained from a boy who was born preterm. The rearrangement uses TRBV4-2 and TRBJ1-3; 9 nucleotides agree with TRBD1. Sequencing was performed on naive CD8+ T cells from cord blood. Here the CDR3 DNA reads TGTGCCAGCAGCCAAGGACAGGGGGCTGGAAACACCATATATTTT. The encoded protein is CASSQGQGAGNTIYF.